This T cell receptor (beta chain) was found in a study of CD8 T cells in ankylosing spondylitis. The TCR beta libraries were generated through quantitative 5'-RACE incorporating molecular barcodes. Each CDR3 protein is one row after TCRdb ran MiXCR on the 5' RACE reads. The sample consists of a few hundred thousand distinct CDR3 sequences, about a sixth of them appearing once. The sample holds many counts of this clonotype. The antigen is undetermined. The V end was cut by 6 bases, the J end by 5 bases, with 13 bases between. The CDR3 runs 13 residues. Notes on the study in general: The authors reported significant enrichment of disease-linked clones in matched ankylosing spondylitis synovial fluid. Roughly 8 highly homologous variants made up a TCR beta motif that seemed to typify ankylosing spondylitis blood. In the blood and synovial fluid of reactive arthritis, some motif variants had been previously reported.

The sample comprised blood, either unsorted or a sorted T cell fraction (not recorded which). The V gene is TRBV12-3 or TRBV12-4, the J gene TRBJ1-2; no clear D. The sequence was obtained from a male donor with ankylosing spondylitis. The DNA of the CDR3 is TGTGCCAGCAGCCAGCTGCGTCGTTATGGCTACACCTTC. Translated: CASSQLRRYGYTF.